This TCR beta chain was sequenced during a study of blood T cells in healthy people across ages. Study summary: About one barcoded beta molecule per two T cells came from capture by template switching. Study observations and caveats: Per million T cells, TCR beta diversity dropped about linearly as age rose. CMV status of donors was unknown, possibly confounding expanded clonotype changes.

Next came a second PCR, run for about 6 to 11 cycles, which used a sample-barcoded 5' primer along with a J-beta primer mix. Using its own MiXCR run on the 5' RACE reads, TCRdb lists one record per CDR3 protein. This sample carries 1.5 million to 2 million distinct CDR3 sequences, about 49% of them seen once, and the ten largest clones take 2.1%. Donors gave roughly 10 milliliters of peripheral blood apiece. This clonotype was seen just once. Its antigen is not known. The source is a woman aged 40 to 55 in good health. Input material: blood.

In nucleotides, the CDR3 is TGCAGTGCTAGAAGGTCCGACACAGATACGCAGTATTTT. It is translated as CSARRSDTDTQYF. V gene TRBV20-1 combines with J gene TRBJ2-3; D uncertain. V lost 2 bases and J 2 bases, leaving 8 bases between the germline ends. CDR1 and CDR2 (germline): DFQATT, SNEGSKA (reference sequence). The CDR3 spans 13 residues.